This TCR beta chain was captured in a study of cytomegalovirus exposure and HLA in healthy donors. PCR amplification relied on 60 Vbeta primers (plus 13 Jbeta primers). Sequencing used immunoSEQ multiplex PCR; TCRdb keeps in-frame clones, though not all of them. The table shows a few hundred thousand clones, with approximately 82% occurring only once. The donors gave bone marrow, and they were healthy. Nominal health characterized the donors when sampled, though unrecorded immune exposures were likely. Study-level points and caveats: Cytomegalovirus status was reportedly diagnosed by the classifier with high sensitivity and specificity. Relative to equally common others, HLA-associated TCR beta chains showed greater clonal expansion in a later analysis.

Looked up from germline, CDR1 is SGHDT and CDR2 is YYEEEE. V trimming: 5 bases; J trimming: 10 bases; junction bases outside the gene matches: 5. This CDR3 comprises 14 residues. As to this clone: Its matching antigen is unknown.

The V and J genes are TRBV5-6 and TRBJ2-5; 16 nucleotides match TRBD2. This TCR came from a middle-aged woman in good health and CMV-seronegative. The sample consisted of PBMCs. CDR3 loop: CASRGLAGGINQYF. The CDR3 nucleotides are TGTGCCAGCAGGGGACTAGCGGGGGGGATAAACCAGTACTTC.